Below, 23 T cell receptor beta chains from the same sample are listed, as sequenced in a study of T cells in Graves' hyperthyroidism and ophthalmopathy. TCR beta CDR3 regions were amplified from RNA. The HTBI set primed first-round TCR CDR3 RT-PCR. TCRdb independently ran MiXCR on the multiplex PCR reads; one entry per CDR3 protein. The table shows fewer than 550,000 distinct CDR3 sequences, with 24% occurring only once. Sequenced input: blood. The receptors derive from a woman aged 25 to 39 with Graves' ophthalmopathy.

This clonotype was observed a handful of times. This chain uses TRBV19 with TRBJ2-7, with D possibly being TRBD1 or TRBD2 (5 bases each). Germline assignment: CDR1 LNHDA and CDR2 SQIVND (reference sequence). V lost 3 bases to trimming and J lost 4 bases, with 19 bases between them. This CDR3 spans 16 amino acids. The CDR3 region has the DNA TGTGCCAGTAGTATCCGTGGGACCCGGTTCGAATACGAGCAGTACTTC. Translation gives CASSIRGTRFEYEQYF.

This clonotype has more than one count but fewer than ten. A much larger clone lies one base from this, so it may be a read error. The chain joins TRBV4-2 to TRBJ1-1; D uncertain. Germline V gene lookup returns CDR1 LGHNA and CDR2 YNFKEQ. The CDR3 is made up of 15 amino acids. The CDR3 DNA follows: TGTGCCAGCATCCAAGATGAAGCAGGGAACACTGAAGCTTTCTTT. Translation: CASIQDEAGNTEAFF.

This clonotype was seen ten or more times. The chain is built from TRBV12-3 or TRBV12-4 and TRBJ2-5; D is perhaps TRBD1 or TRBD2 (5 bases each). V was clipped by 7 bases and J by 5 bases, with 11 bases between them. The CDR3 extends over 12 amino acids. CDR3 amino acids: CASTAWGETQYF. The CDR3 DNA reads TGTGCCAGCACCGCCTGGGGGGAGACCCAGTACTTC.

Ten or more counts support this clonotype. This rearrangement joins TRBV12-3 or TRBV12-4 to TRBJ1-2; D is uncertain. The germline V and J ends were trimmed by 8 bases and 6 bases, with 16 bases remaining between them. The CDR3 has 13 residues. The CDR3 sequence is CASRRAVWDGYTF. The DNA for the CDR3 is TGTGCCAGCCGGCGCGCGGTCTGGGATGGCTACACCTTC.

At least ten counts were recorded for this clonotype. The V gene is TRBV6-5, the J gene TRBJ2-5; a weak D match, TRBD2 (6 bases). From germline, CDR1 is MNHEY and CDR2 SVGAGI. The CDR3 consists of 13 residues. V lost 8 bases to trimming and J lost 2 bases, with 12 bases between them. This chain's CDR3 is CASGRDFQETQYF. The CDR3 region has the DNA TGTGCCAGCGGCCGGGACTTTCAAGAGACCCAGTACTTC.

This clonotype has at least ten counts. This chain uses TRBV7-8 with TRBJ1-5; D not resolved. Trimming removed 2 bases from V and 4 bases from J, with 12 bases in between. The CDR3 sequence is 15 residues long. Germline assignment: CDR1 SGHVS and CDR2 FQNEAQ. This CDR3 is CASSLSRLPNQPQHF. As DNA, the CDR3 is TGTGCCAGCAGCTTAAGCAGGCTACCGAATCAGCCCCAGCATTTT.

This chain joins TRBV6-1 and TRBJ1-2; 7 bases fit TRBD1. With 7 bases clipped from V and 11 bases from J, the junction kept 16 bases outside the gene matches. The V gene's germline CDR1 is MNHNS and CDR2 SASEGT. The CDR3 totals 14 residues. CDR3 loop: CASIGIGTATAYTF. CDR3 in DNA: TGTGCCAGCATAGGGATAGGGACAGCCACAGCATACACCTTC.

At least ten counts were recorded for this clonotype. DNA of the CDR3: TGTGCCAGCAGCCAATATAACATGCGGGAAGCGCAAATTAATCAGCCCCAGCATTTT. Its protein is CASSQYNMREAQINQPQHF. V and J are TRBV28 and TRBJ1-5, with D hard to call. Germline CDR1 MDHEN, CDR2 SYDVKM. This CDR3 contains 19 residues. Trimming stripped 6 bases from V and 4 bases from J, with 28 bases between.

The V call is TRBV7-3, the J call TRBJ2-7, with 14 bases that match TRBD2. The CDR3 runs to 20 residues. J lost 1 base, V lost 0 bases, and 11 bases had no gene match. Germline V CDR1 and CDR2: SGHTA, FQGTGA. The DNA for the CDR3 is TGTGCCAGCAGCTTAACTTCTACCGGGACTAGCGGGAGTAAGTCCTACGAGCAGTACTTC. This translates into CASSLTSTGTSGSKSYEQYF.

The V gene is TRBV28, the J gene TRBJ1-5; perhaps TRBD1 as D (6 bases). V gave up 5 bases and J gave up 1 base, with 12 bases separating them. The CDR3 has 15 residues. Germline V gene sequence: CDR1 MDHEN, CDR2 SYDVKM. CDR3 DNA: TGTGCCAGCAGTCGTTCAGGGGCAAGCAATCAGCCCCAGCATTTT. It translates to CASSRSGASNQPQHF.

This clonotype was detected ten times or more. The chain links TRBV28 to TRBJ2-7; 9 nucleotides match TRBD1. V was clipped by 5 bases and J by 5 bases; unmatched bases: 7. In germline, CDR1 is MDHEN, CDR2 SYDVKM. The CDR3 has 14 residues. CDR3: CASSAGTGIDEQYF. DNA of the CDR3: TGTGCCAGCAGTGCCGGGACAGGGATCGACGAGCAGTACTTC.

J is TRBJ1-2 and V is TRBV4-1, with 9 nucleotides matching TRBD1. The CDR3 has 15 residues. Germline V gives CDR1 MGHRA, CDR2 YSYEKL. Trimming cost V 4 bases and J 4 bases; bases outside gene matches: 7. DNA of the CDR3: TGCGCCAGCAGCCCCCTCCGGACAGGGGCCTATGGCTACACCTTC. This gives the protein CASSPLRTGAYGYTF.

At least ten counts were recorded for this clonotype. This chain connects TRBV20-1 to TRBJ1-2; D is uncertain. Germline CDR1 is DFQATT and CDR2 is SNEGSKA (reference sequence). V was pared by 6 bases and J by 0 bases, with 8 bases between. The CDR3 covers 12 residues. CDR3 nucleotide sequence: TGCAGTGCGCCGAAGGCTAACTATGGCTACACCTTC. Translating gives CSAPKANYGYTF.

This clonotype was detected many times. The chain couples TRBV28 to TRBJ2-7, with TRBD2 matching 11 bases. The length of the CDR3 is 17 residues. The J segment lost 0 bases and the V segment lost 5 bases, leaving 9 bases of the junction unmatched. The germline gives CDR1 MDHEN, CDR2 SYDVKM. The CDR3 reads CASSAGTSGAYSYEQYF. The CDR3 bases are TGTGCCAGCAGTGCCGGGACTAGCGGAGCTTACTCCTACGAGCAGTACTTC.

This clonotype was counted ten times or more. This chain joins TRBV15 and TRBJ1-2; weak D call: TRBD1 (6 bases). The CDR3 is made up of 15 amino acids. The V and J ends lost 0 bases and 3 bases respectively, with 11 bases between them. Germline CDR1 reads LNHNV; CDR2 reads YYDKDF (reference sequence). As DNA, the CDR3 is TGTGCCACCAGCAGAGATCCTGAGGGGGACTATGGCTACACCTTC. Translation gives CATSRDPEGDYGYTF.

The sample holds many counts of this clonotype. The CDR3 here is CASSPARGGAQYF. CDR3 DNA sequence: TGTGCCAGCAGTCCGGCCAGGGGGGGGGCCCAGTACTTC. The V gene is TRBV28, the J gene TRBJ2-5, with D perhaps assigned TRBD1 or TRBD2 (7 bases each). V was shortened by 5 bases and J by 9 bases, with 16 bases between the two germline ends. Germline-derived CDR1 and CDR2 are MDHEN and SYDVKM. The CDR3 sequence is 13 residues long. The entire variable domain, with the rest obtained from reference TRBV28 and TRBJ2-5, is as follows: DVKVTQSSRYLVKRTGEKVFLECVQDMDHENMFWYRQDPGLGLRLIYFSYDVKMKEKGDIPEGYSVSREKKERFSLILESASTNQTSMYLCASSPARGGAQYFGPGTRLLVL.

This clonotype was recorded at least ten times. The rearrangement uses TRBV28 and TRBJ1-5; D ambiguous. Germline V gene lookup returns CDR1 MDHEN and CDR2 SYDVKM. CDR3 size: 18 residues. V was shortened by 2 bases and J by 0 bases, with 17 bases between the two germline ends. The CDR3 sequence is CASSLGAARTISNQPQHF. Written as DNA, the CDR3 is TGTGCCAGCAGTTTAGGCGCGGCTCGGACGATTAGCAATCAGCCCCAGCATTTT.

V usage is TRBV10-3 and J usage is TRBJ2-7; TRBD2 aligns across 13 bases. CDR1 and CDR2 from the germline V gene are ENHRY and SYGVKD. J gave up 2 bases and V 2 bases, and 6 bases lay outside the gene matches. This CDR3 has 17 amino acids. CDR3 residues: CAISEGAGLAGTYEQYF. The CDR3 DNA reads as TGTGCCATCAGTGAGGGAGCGGGACTAGCGGGAACCTACGAGCAGTACTTC.

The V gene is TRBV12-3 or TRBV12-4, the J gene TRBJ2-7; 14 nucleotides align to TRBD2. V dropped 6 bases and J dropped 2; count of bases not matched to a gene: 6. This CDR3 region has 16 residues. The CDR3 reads CASSPGTSGGPYEQYF. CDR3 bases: TGTGCCAGCAGCCCCGGGACTAGCGGGGGACCCTACGAGCAGTACTTC.

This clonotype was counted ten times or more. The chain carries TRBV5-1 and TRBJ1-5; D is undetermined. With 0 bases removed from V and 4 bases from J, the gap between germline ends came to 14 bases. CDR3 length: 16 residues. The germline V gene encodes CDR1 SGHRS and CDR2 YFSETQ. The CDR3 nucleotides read TGCGCCAGCAGCTTGGAGGGAATGATGGAGAATCAGCCCCAGCATTTT. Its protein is CASSLEGMMENQPQHF.

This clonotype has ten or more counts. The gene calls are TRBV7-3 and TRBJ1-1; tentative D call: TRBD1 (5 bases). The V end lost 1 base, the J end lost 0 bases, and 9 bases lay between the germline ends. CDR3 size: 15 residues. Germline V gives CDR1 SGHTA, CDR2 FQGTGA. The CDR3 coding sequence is TGTGCCAGCAGCTTAAGGCCAGGGATGAACACTGAAGCTTTCTTT. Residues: CASSLRPGMNTEAFF.

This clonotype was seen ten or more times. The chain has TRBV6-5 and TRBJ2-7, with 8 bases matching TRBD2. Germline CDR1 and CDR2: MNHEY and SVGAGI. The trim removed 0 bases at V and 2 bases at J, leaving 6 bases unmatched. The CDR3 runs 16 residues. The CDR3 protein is CASSYSRAGATYEQYF. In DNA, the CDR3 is TGTGCCAGCAGTTACTCGAGAGCGGGGGCTACCTACGAGCAGTACTTC.

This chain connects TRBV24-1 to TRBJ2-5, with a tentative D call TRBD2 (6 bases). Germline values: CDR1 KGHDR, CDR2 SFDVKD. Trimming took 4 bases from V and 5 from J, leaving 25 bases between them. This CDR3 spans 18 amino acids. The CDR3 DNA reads TGTGCCACCAGTGACGATGGGACGGAGCTGGGACTTGCGGAGACCCAGTACTTC. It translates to CATSDDGTELGLAETQYF.